The clone carrying this T cell receptor (beta chain) was picked up a small number of times. Its specificity is unknown. The data stem from a study of regulatory T cells in long-lasting Graves disease. Study-level findings and limits: Persistent patients had a count of shared public clonotypes (2,741) that exceeded that of new patients (about 970).

With iRepertoire HTBI primers and Arm-PCR of CDR3 regions, TCR beta libraries were built. Using its own MiXCR run on the multiplex PCR reads, TCRdb lists one record per CDR3 protein. The sample yields 650,000 to 700,000 distinct CDR3 sequences, 30% seen once. The time point here: persistent/refractory GD, antithyroid drugs over 5 years with positive TRAb. Extracted RNA from PBMCs served as the source of the TCR library. Graves' disease diagnosis relied on American Thyroid Association guidelines. Nine milliliters of peripheral blood were drawn into EDTA tubes. This TCR was sampled from a female donor with Graves disease. This material consisted of peripheral blood mononuclear cells (PBMCs), taken when the disease was refractory, from a patient treated with antithyroid drugs.

CDR3 sequence (DNA): TGTGCCAGCAGTAGGACGTACGGAGTATCCGAGCAGTACTTC. Amino acids: CASSRTYGVSEQYF. This chain uses TRBV7-2 with TRBJ2-7; no firm D call. The CDR3 has 14 amino acids. Trimming took 6 bases from V and 6 from J, leaving 18 bases between them. In germline, CDR1 is SGHTA, CDR2 FQGNSA.